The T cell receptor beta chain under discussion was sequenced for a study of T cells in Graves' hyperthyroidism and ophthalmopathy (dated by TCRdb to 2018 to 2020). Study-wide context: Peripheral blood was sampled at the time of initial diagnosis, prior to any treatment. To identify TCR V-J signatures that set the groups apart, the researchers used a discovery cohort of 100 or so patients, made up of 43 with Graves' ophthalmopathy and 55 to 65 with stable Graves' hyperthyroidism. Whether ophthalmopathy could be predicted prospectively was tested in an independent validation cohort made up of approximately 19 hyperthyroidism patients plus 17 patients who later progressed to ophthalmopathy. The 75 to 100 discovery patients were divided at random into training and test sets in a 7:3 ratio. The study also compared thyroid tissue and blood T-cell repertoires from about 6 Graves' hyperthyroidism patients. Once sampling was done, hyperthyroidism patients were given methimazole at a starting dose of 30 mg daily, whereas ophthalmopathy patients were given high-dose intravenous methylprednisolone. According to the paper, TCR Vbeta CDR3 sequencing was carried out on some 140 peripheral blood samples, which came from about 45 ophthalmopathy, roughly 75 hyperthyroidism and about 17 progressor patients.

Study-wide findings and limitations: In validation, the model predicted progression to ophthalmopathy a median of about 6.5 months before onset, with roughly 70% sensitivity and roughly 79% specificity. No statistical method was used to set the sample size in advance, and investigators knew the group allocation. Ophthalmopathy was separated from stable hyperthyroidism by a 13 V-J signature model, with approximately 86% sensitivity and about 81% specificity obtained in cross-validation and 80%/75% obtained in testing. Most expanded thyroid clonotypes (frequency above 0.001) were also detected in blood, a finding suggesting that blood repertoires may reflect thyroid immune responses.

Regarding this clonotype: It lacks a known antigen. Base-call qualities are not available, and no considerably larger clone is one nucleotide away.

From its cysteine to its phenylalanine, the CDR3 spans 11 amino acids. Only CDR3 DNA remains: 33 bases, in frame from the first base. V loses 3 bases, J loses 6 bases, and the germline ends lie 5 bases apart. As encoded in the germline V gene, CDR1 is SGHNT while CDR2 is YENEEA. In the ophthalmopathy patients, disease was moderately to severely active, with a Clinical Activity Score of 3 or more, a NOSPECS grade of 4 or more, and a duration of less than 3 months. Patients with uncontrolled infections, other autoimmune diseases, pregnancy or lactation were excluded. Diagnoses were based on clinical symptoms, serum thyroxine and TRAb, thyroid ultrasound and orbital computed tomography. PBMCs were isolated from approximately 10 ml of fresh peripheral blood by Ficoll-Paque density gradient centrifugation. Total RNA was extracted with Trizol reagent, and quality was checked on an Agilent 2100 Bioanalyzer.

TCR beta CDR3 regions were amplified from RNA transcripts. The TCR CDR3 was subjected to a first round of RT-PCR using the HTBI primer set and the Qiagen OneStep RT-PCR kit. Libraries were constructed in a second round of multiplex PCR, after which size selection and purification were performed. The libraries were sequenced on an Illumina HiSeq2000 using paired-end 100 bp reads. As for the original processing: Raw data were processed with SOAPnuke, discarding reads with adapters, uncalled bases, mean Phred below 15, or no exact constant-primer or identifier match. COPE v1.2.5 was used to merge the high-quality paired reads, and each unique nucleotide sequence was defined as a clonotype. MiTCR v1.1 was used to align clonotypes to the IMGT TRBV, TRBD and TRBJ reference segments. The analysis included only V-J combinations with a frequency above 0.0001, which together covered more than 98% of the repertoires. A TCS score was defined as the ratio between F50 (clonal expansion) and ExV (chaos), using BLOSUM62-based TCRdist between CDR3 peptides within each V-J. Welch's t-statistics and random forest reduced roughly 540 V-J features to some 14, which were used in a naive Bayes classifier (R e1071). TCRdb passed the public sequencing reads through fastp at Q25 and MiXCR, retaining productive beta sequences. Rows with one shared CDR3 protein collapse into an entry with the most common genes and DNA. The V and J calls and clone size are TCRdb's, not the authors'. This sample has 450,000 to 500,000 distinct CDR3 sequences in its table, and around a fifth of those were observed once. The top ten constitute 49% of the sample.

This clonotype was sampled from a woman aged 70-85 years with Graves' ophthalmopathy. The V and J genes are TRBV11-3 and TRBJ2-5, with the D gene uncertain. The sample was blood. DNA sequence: TGTGCCAGCAGCTTTGCGCAGACCCAGTACTTC. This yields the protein CASSFAQTQYF.